Here is one TCR beta chain with its context. The antigen it recognizes is unknown. Per-nucleotide qualities are absent, and no much larger clonotype sits a single base away. Additional DNA sequences in this sample encode the identical CDR3. CD8 naive samples consisted of CD45RO-negative cells that were positively selected for CCR7, yielding a CD45RA+CCR7+ population without TemRA cells. The donors were healthy, HIV-negative adults who had no recently reported acute infections or vaccinations. Only Caucasian adults living in Nashville, Tennessee, USA were represented among the donors. After blood collection by leukapheresis, PBMCs were isolated using Ficoll-Histopaque density gradient centrifugation and then cryopreserved in the vapor phase of liquid nitrogen. Purity and quantity of every magnetically sorted T cell population were checked by analytical flow cytometry. Genomic DNA was isolated from each sorted fraction and quantified by UV absorbance on a Nanodrop 2000c.

Counted from cysteine to phenylalanine, this CDR3 has 13 amino acids. Of the read, only the CDR3 DNA is kept; its 39 bases are in frame from base 1. Trimming removed 0 bases from V and 6 bases from J, leaving 8 bases between the germline ends. From the germline V gene, CDR1 is MNHEY and CDR2 is SVGAGI. The data stem from a study of shared clonotypes between healthy human individuals (dated by TCRdb to the early 2020s). Regarding the complete study: The cohort comprised a couple of women and a few men aged 18 to 49 years. For each donor, three plates each were used for CD4 naive and CD4 memory, two plates were used for CD8 naive, and one plate was used for CD8 memory. The study deeply sequenced blood TCR repertoires of five healthy adults to estimate repertoire size and the extent of clonotype sharing between individuals. To increase sequencing depth and limit assay-specific biases, different laboratories used diverse techniques to prepare libraries and sequence TCR repertoires. Each donor's leukapheresis produced roughly between about 0.9 and 9.5 billion PBMCs.

Beyond this particular receptor, the publication reports: Pairwise subsampling indicated that sequencing depth was expected to affect the degree of clonotype sharing among donors. Sampling was restricted to blood, and TCR repertoires in tissues likely differ from the TCR repertoires found in blood. Clonotypes shared by all four sorted-subset donors showed higher generation probabilities than non-shared clonotypes. When a few donors were compared, the shared fraction of clonotypes was around 5.1% for naive CD4, more than 3% for naive CD8, roughly 2.3% for memory CD4, and less than 0.45% for memory CD8. Naive subsets generally had larger estimated clonotype richness than memory subsets did. The small number of donors limited the genetic and exposure-history diversity represented. Even with the large sequencing depth, rarefaction of the sorted-subset datasets indicated that sequencing was incomplete.

Using the deep immunoSEQ assay, multiplex PCR amplified TCR CDR3 regions from genomic DNA. Genomic DNA extracted from each cell subset was distributed evenly over all wells of several immunoSEQ 96-well plates, and each plate served as one replicate. Each replicate PCR for sorted subsets received roughly 0.2 ug genomic DNA, equal to tens of thousands of T cell genomes. The purified libraries were quantified using a Qubit 3.0 fluorometer, sized with a Bioanalyzer 2100, and then quantified again using the KAPA Library Quantification kit. Every immunoSEQ 96-well plate was sequenced on a dedicated single-read 150-cycle Illumina NextSeq 550 flow cell. The authors' pipeline ran thus. Because the immunoSEQ output included only junctional sequences and no quality scores, the filtering could not be the same as the filtering used for full-length reads. To assign V/J genes and CDR3, sequences were annotated using PyIR, a Python wrapper for IgBLAST v1.9, with IMGT germline references. Any read was removed if the V/J assignment was weak (E-value above 1e-6), the CDR3 was missing, or the read contained stop codons, out-of-frame junctions, or ambiguous translated residues. V3J clonotypes were defined as sequences sharing the same inferred V gene, J gene, and CDR3 amino acid sequence. Percentage overlap between repertoires was calculated by dividing the number of shared unique clonotypes by the size of the smaller repertoire. RTK rarefaction, the Chao1 estimator, and Recon v2.1 estimates of unobserved clonotypes were used to assess repertoire richness. Generation probabilities for all TCRbeta clonotypes obtained by the gDNA method from a handful of donors were computed using OLGA. In its TCRdb copy, this immuneACCESS table keeps in-frame sequences only and misses some clones. Where compared with another copy, unresolved V genes explain less than half of these, and the others have no known cause. The V and J calls and clone size are taken from that table; D and trimming were inferred from the DNA. The sample data list about 2 million clones, and approximately 94% of these were observed just once. 0.9% to 1.4% of the sample is held by the ten biggest clonotypes.

This TCR derives from a man aged 18 to 29 in good health. Recombination joined TRBV6-5 with TRBJ1-2; a tentative D match to TRBD1 spans 6 bases. Sequenced: naive CD8+ T cells sorted from blood. This specimen's cell subset or site label, per the study, means: CD45RA+CCR7+. The CDR3 amino acid sequence is: CASSYSGGDGYTF. The base sequence is TGTGCCAGCAGTTACTCTGGGGGCGATGGCTACACCTTC.